These T cell receptor beta chains were read from a single sample in a study of blood T cell repertoires in COVID-19. Method: immunoSEQ multiplex PCR; TCRdb's copy keeps in-frame clones and lacks some. In the table there are about 190,000 clones, 70% to 85% of which are singletons. The sample was peripheral blood. These receptors all come from a woman aged 25 to 39 with acute or convalescent COVID-19. The CDR3 runs from the conserved cysteine through the conserved F or W. The D gene is left open where the match is weak. Some rows have no size entry. The others give once, few or many, or a class for an expanded clone.

CASTTLGGLQGASNQPQHF TGTGCCAGTACTACCCTAGGGGGGCTACAGGGGGCCTCCAATCAGCCCCAGCATTTT TRBJ1-5 - TRBD1 TRBV19
CASRDRDSLIYGYTF TGTGCCAGCAGGGACCGGGACAGTCTGATCTATGGCTACACCTTC TRBJ1-2 once TRBD1 TRBV7-9
CASSSLMRGNNEQFF TGCGCCAGCAGCTCCTTAATGCGGGGGAACAATGAGCAGTTCTTC TRBJ2-1 - TRBD2 TRBV5-1
CATSRDPAGIDEQFF TGTGCCACCAGCAGAGATCCCGCAGGGATCGATGAGCAGTTCTTC TRBJ2-1 - - TRBV15
CASSLGRGKGNEQFF TGTGCCAGCAGCTTAGGACGGGGGAAGGGCAATGAGCAGTTCTTC TRBJ2-1 - - TRBV11-3
CASSPGQGKNGYTF TGCGCCAGCAGCCCGGGACAGGGGAAAAATGGCTACACCTTC TRBJ1-2 - TRBD1 TRBV5-1
CASSTGQGVAEAFF TGTGCCAGTAGTACGGGACAGGGGGTGGCTGAAGCTTTCTTT TRBJ1-1 - TRBD1 TRBV19
CASSQMEGGYGYTF TGTGCCAGCAGTCAAATGGAGGGTGGCTATGGCTACACCTTC TRBJ1-2 - - TRBV6-5
CASRLQVPSGNTIYF TGTGCCAGCAGACTCCAGGTTCCCTCTGGAAACACCATATATTTT TRBJ1-3 - - TRBV2
CASSFKGDDTQYF TGTGCCAGCAGCTTTAAAGGAGACGATACGCAGTATTTT TRBJ2-3 once - TRBV5-6
CSGRNTEAFF TGCAGCGGCAGGAACACTGAAGCTTTCTTT TRBJ1-1 - - TRBV29-1
CASSQGRAGLPYEQYF TGCGCCAGCAGCCAAGGACGAGCGGGGCTCCCCTACGAGCAGTACTTC TRBJ2-7 - TRBD2 TRBV4-3
CAWSPMNEQFF TGTGCCTGGAGTCCCATGAATGAGCAGTTCTTC TRBJ2-1 - - TRBV30
CASGQGANTGELFF TGTGCCAGTGGTCAGGGGGCGAACACCGGGGAGCTGTTTTTT TRBJ2-2 - TRBD1 TRBV19
CASSHLDTGSNTGELFF TGTGCCAGCAGTCACCTCGACACAGGGTCGAACACCGGGGAGCTGTTTTTT TRBJ2-2 once - TRBV6-6
CASSPHLGQGKDTQYF TGTGCCAGCAGTCCCCACCTCGGACAGGGTAAAGATACGCAGTATTTT TRBJ2-3 once TRBD1 TRBV6-2/TRBV6-3
CASGLSGAGNTEAFF TGTGCTAGTGGTTTATCAGGGGCCGGGAACACTGAAGCTTTCTTT TRBJ1-1 - - TRBV12-5
CASSQDRAGPSLSYTF TGTGCCAGCAGCCAAGATAGGGCAGGGCCCTCCTTAAGCTACACCTTC TRBJ1-2 few - TRBV4-2
CASSPGQVFNEKLFF TGTGCCAGCAGTCCCGGACAGGTTTTTAATGAAAAACTGTTTTTT TRBJ1-4 - TRBD1 TRBV28
CASSSQGGGYEQYF TGTGCCAGCAGCTCCCAGGGGGGAGGCTACGAGCAGTACTTC TRBJ2-7 - - TRBV7-2
CASSIQTQAGDVNEQFF TGTGCCAGCAGTATCCAGACGCAAGCGGGGGATGTCAATGAGCAGTTCTTC TRBJ2-1 - TRBD2 TRBV27
CASSYSIGDYNEQFF TGTGCCAGCAGTTACTCGATAGGAGACTACAATGAGCAGTTCTTC TRBJ2-1 - - TRBV6-2/TRBV6-3
CSAEGLAGGYNEQFF TGCAGCGCTGAGGGGCTAGCGGGGGGCTACAATGAGCAGTTCTTC TRBJ2-1 - TRBD2 TRBV29-1
CATHRFAGVPDTQYF TGTGCCACCCACCGATTCGCGGGAGTCCCCGATACGCAGTATTTT TRBJ2-3 - TRBD2 TRBV6-5
CASSARDRGPEAFF TGTGCCAGCAGCGCCCGGGACAGGGGGCCTGAAGCTTTCTTT TRBJ1-1 few TRBD1 TRBV5-4